This T cell receptor (beta chain) was documented in a study of PD-1 blockade in classical Hodgkin lymphoma. The CDR3 spans 11 residues. Trimming took 6 bases from V and 4 from J, leaving 8 bases between them. Per germline, CDR1 DFQATT and CDR2 SNEGSKA (reference sequence). The time point denotes: cycle 4 day 1 (C4D1), after more than five weeks of nivolumab. After autologous stem cell transplantation all patients relapsed, and prior brentuximab vedotin exposure differed between cohorts. Profiled with immunoSEQ multiplex PCR; TCRdb holds only in-frame clones, not every one. The sample yields 20,000 or so clones, about 80% seen once.

V and J are TRBV20-1 and TRBJ2-3; D tentatively reads TRBD1 or TRBD2 (6 bases each). This specimen consisted of peripheral blood mononuclear cells (PBMCs), obtained before the fourth cycle of nivolumab. The clonotype originates from a human donor with classical Hodgkin lymphoma. The CDR3, as DNA: TGCAGTGCGGAGGGGGCAGATACGCAGTATTTT. This sequence encodes CSAEGADTQYF.